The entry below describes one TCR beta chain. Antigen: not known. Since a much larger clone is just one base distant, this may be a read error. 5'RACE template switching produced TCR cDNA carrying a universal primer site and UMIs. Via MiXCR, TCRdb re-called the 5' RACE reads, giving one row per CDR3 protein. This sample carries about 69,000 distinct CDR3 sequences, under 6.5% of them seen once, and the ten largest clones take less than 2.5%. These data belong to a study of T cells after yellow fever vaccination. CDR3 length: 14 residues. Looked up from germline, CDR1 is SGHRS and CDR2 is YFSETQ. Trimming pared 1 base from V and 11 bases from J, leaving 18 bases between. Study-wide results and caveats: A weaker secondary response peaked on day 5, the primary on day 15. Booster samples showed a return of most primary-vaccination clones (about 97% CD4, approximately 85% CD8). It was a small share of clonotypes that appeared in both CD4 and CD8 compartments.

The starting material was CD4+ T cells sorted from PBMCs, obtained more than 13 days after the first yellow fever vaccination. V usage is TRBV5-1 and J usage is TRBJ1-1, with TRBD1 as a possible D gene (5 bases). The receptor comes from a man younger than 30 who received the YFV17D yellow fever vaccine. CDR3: CASSLNEGLTEAFF. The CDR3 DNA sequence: TGCGCCAGCAGCTTGAACGAGGGGTTAACGGAGGCTTTCTTT.